This T cell receptor beta chain was observed in a study of blood T cell repertoires in COVID-19 (dated by TCRdb to 2020 to 2021). Turning to the overall study: Samples covering the acute and convalescent phases of COVID-19 were provided by collaborators in the United States, Italy and Spain. Where available, HLA class I and class II types were taken from metadata supplied by the sample provider and were not determined by assay-based typing. Subjects who had been exposed to COVID-19, were actively infected with it, or had recovered from it provided the deeply sampled blood TCRbeta repertoires that made up the dataset. The sample metadata nearly always contained a de-identified subject ID, COVID-19 status, age in years and sex. The repertoires were released in a freely available public database meant as a resource for research on the immune response to SARS-CoV-2. The samples were drawn from the first 160 participants of the ongoing ImmuneRACE study and from some 1,300 subjects provided by 6 global collaborators. The material from the prospective study consisted of cDNA or gDNA derived from T cells, B-cell-depleted T cells, or PBMCs.

Participants in the prospective study were enrolled through a virtual design, were aged about 18 to 100 years, and lived in approximately 25 United States geographic areas. In the prospective study, participants were assigned to cohorts based on the clinical history participants reported in a screening survey and a study questionnaire. ImmuneRACE Cohort 3 recovered participants were defined by two consecutive negative NP/OP PCR tests, healthcare professional clearance, or symptom resolution. In the prospective study, mobile phlebotomists collected whole blood, serum and a nasopharyngeal or oropharyngeal swab from each participant. Prospective study participants could optionally give additional blood draws and questionnaires over an approximately two-month period. Before DNA extraction, prospective study blood samples were shipped either frozen or at room temperature. The junction shows trimming of 0 bases on V and 7 bases on J, plus 7 bases between the germline ends. The CDR3 contains 13 residues, cysteine and phenylalanine counted. Only the CDR3 part of the read is kept: 39 bases, read in frame from the first base. Taken from the germline V gene, the CDR1 and CDR2 loops are SGDLS and YYNGEE.

The immunoSEQ Assay, a bias-controlled multiplex PCR, was used to amplify TCRbeta CDR3 regions from genomic DNA. The paper's processing steps were these. Nucleated cell counts per sample were estimated from amplification of reference gene primers within the assay. To quantify the absolute abundance of each unique TCRbeta CDR3 rearrangement, sequence reads were collapsed and filtered. Productive Simpson clonality was computed per sample as the square root of Simpson's diversity index over productive rearrangements. The table was pulled from immuneACCESS by TCRdb, which kept in-frame rearrangements only. Such tables lose some clones; where checked, under half of the loss comes from unresolved V genes, and the rest has no known cause. That table is the source of V, J and clone size, and D and trimming were worked out from the DNA. The sample profile shows 150,000 to 200,000 clones; about 84% of them were found once. 6% of the sample belongs to the ten largest clones.

What the work shows at the level of the full study, not this receptor alone: The amount of clinical and demographic metadata varied by source and participant and was provided uncurated.

A word on this clone: It has no known antigen specificity. Base quality data are lacking; no much larger clone is found one base away.

The rearrangement joined TRBV9 to TRBJ2-2; possibly the D gene is TRBD2, per 5 matching bases. Input material: PBMCs or T cells enriched from blood (not recorded which). The sequence was obtained from a man in his forties who had recovered from COVID-19. The CDR3 region reads CASSVVEGGELFF. The DNA sequence reads TGTGCCAGCAGCGTAGTAGAGGGCGGGGAGCTGTTTTTT.